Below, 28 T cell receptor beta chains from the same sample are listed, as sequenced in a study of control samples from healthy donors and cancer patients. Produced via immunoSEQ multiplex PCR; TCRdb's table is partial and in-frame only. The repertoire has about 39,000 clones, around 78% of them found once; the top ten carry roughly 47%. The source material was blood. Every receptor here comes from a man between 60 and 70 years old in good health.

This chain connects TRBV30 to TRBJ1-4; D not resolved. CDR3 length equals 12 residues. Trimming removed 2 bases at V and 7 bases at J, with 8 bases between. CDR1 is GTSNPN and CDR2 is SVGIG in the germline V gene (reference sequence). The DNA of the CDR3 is TGTGCCTGGAGTCAACTGGCTGAAAAACTGTTTTTT. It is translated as CAWSQLAEKLFF.

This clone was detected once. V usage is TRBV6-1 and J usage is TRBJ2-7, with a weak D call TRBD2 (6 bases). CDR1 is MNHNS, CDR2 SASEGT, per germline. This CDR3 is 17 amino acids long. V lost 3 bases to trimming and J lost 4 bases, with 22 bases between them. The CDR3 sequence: CASSDVRAERVAYEQYF. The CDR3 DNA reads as TGTGCCAGCAGTGACGTTAGGGCGGAGCGGGTTGCATACGAGCAGTACTTC.

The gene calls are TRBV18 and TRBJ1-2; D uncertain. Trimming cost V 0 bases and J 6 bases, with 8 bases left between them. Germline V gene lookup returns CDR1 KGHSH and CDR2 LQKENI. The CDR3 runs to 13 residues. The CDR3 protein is CASSPPRRDGYTF. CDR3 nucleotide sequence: TGTGCCAGCTCACCACCGAGGAGGGATGGCTACACCTTC.

The CDR3 DNA reads TGCGCCAGCAGTCCCTGGGGAGAAGGCAATCAGCCCCAGCATTTT. Residues: CASSPWGEGNQPQHF. The J gene is TRBJ1-5, the V gene TRBV5-1; D not certain. This CDR3 region has 15 residues. V gave up 5 bases and J gave up 2 bases, with 14 bases separating them. Germline V gene data show CDR1 as SGHRS and CDR2 as YFSETQ. Filled out from reference TRBV5-1 and TRBJ1-5, the complete variable domain reads KAGVTQTPRYLIKTRGQQVTLSCSPISGHRSVSWYQQTPGQGLQFLFEYFSETQRNKGNFPGRFSGRQFSNSRSEMNVSTLELGDSALYLCASSPWGEGNQPQHFGDGTRLSIL.

The CDR3, as DNA: TGTGCCAGCAGTCGATCGGGACTAGTCTCCTACGAGCAGTACTTC. Encoded protein: CASSRSGLVSYEQYF. The chain is built from TRBV6-2 or TRBV6-3 and TRBJ2-7; 8 bases are a match to TRBD2. The CDR3 contains 15 residues. Germline loops: CDR1 MNHEY, CDR2 SVGEGT. J gave up 0 bases and V 5 bases, and 6 bases lay outside the gene matches.

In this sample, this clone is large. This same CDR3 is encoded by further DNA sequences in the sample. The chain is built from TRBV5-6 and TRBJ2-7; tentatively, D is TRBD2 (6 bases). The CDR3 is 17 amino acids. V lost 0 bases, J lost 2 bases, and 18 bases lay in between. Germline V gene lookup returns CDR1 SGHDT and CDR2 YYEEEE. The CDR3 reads CASSLGGRASAAYEQYF. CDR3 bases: TGTGCCAGCAGCTTGGGGGGAAGGGCTAGCGCGGCCTACGAGCAGTACTTC. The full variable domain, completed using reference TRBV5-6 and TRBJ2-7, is DAGVTQSPTHLIKTRGQQVTLRCSPKSGHDTVSWYQQALGQGPQFIFQYYEEEERQRGNFPDRFSGHQFPNYSSELNVNALLLGDSALYLCASSLGGRASAAYEQYFGPGTRLTVT.

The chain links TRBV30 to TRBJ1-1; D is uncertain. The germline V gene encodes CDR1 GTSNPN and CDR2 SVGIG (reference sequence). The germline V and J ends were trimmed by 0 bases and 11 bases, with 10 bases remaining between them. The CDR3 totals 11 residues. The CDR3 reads CAWSVEWVAFF. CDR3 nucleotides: TGTGCCTGGAGTGTAGAATGGGTTGCTTTCTTT.

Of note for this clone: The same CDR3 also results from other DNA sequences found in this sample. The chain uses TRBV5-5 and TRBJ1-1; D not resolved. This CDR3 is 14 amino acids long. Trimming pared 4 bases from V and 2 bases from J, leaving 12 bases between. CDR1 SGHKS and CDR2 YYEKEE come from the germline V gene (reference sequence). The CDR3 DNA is TGTGCCAGCAGCCCCAGTCGACAAAACACTGAAGCTTTCTTT. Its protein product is CASSPSRQNTEAFF.

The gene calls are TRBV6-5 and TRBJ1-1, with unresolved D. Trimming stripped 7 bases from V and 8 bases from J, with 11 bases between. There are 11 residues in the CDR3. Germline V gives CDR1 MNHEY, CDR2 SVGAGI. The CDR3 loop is CASILGPEAFF. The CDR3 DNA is TGTGCCAGCATTCTCGGACCCGAAGCTTTCTTT.

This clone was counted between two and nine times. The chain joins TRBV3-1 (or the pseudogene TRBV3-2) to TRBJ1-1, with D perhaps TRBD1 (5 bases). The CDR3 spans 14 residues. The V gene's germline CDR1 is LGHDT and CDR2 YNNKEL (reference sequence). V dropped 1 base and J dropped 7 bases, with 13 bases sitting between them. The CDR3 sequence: CASSQAHRGDEAFF. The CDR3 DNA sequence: TGTGCCAGCAGCCAAGCCCATCGGGGCGATGAAGCTTTCTTT.

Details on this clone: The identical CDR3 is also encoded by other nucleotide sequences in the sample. The CDR3 nucleotides read TGTGCCAGCAGCTTAGACAGGGGCCACGAGCAGTACTTC. Protein: CASSLDRGHEQYF. The rearrangement links TRBV11-2 to TRBJ2-7; D is possibly TRBD1 (6 bases). V was cut by 0 bases and J by 5 bases, with 8 bases left in between. Germline lookup yields CDR1 SGHAT and CDR2 FQNNGV. This CDR3 region has 13 residues. Filled out from reference TRBV11-2 and TRBJ2-7, the complete variable domain reads EAGVAQSPRYKIIEKRQSVAFWCNPISGHATLYWYQQILGQGPKLLIQFQNNGVVDDSQLPKDRFSAERLKGVDSTLKIQPAKLEDSAVYLCASSLDRGHEQYFGPGTRLTVT.

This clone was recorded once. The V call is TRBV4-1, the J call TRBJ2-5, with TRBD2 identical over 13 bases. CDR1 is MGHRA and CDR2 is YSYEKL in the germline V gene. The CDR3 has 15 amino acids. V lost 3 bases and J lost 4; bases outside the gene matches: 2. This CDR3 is CASSHRLAGGETQYF. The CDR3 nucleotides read TGCGCCAGCAGCCACCGACTAGCGGGAGGAGAGACCCAGTACTTC.

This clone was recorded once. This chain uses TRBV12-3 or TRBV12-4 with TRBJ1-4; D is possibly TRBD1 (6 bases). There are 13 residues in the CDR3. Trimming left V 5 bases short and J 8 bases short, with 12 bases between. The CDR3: CASSPRGSEKLFF. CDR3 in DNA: TGTGCCAGCAGTCCGAGGGGGAGCGAAAAACTGTTTTTT.

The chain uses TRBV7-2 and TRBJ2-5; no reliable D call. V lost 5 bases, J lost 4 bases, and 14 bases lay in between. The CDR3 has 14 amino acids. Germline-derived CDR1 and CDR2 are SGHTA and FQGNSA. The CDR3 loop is CASSTNRVRETQYF. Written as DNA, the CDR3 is TGTGCCAGCAGCACCAATAGGGTTAGAGAGACCCAGTACTTC.

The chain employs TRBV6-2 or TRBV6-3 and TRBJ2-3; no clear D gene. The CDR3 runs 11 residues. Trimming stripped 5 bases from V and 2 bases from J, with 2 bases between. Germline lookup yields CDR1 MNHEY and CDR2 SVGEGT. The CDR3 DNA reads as TGTGCCAGCAGTAACACAGATACGCAGTATTTT. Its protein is CASSNTDTQYF.

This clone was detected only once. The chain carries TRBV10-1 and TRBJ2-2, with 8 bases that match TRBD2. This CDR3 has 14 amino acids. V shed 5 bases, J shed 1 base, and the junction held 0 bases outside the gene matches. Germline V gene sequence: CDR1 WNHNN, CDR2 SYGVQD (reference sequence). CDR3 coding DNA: TGCGCCAGCAGTAGCGGGGGGAACACCGGGGAGCTGTTTTTT. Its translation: CASSSGGNTGELFF.

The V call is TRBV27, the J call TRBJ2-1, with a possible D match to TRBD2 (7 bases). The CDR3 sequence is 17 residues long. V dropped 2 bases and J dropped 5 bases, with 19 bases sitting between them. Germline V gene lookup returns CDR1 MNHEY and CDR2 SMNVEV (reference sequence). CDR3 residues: CASSLRGGRGRDNEQFF. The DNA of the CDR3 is TGTGCCAGCAGTTTAAGGGGGGGGCGCGGCCGAGACAATGAGCAGTTCTTC.

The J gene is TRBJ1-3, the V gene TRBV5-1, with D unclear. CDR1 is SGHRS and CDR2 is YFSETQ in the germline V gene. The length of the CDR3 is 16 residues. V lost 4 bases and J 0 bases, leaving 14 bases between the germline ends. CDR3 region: CASSPDPGGSGNTIYF. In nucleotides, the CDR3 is TGCGCCAGCAGCCCCGATCCGGGTGGCTCTGGAAACACCATATATTTT.

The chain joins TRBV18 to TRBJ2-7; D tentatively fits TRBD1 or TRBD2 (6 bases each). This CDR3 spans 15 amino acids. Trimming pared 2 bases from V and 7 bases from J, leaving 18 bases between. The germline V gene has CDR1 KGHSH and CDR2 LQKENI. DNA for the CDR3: TGTGCCAGCTCACCAGGGGGCGGGGCCCCGGGAGAGCAGTACTTC. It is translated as CASSPGGGAPGEQYF. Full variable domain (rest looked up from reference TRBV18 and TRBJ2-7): NAGVMQNPRHLVRRRGQEARLRCSPMKGHSHVYWYRQLPEEGLKFMVYLQKENIIDESGMPKERFSAEFPKEGPSILRIQQVVRGDSAAYFCASSPGGGAPGEQYFGPGTRLTVT.

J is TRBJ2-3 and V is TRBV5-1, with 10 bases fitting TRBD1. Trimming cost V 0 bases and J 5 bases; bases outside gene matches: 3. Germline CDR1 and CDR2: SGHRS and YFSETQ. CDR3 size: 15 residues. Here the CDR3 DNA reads TGCGCCAGCAGCTTGGGGGACAGGGGCAGAGATACGCAGTATTTT. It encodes CASSLGDRGRDTQYF.

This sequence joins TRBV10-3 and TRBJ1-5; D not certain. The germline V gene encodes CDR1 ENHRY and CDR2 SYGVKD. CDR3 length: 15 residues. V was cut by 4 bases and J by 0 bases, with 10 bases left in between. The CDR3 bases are TGTGCCATCAGTGGGACTGGGTATAGCAATCAGCCCCAGCATTTT. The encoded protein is CAISGTGYSNQPQHF.

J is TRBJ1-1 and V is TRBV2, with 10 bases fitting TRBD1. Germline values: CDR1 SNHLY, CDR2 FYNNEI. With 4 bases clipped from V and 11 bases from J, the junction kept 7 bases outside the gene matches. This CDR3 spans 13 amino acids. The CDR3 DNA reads TGTGCCAGCAGTGGACAGGGGGCTGGTGAGGCTTTCTTT. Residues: CASSGQGAGEAFF.

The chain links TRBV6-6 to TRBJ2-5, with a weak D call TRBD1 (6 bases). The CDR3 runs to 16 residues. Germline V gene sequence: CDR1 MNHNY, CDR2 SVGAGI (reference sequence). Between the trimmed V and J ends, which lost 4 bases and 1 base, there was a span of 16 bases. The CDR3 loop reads CASSSARGLIQETQYF. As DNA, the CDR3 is TGTGCCAGCAGTTCGGCCAGGGGCCTGATCCAAGAGACCCAGTACTTC.

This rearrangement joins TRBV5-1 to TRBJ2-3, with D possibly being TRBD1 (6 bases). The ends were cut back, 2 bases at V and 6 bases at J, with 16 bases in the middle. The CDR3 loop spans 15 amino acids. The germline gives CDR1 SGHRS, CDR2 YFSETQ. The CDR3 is CASSFRGAEEDTQYF. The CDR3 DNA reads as TGCGCCAGCAGCTTCAGGGGCGCCGAGGAGGATACGCAGTATTTT. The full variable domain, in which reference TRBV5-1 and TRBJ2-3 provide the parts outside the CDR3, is KAGVTQTPRYLIKTRGQQVTLSCSPISGHRSVSWYQQTPGQGLQFLFEYFSETQRNKGNFPGRFSGRQFSNSRSEMNVSTLELGDSALYLCASSFRGAEEDTQYFGPGTRLTVL.

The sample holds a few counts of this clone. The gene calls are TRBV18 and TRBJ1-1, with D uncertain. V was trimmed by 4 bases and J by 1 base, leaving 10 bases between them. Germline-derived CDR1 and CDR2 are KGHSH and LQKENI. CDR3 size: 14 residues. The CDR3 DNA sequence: TGTGCCAGCTCACTTACCAGATCGAACACTGAAGCTTTCTTT. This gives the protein CASSLTRSNTEAFF.

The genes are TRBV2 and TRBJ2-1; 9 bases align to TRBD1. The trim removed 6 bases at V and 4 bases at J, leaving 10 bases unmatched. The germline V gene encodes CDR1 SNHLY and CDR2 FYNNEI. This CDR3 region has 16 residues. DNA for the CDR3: TGTGCCAGCAGAGCCCGGGACAGGGCTCTTTACAATGAGCAGTTCTTC. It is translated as CASRARDRALYNEQFF.

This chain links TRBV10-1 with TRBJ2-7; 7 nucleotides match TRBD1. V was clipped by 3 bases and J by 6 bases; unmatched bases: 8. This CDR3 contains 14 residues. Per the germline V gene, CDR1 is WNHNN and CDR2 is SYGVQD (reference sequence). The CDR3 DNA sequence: TGCGCCAGCAGTGAACACCGACAGGGTTCCGAGCAGTACTTC. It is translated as CASSEHRQGSEQYF.

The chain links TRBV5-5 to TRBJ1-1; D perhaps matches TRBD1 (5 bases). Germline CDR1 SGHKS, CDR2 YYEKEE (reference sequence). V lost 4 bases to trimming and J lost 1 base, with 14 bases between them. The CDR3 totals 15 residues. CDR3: CASSPGGLRNTEAFF. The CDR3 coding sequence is TGTGCCAGCAGCCCGGGGGGACTTCGGAACACTGAAGCTTTCTTT.